The 20 T cell receptor beta chains presented below share a single source sample, sequenced in a study of cytomegalovirus exposure and HLA in healthy donors. PCR employed 60 Vbeta and 13 Jbeta primers. This table comes from immunoSEQ multiplex PCR, and its TCRdb copy is limited to in-frame clones, with some not included. This sample carries 100,000 to 150,000 clones, over 60% of them seen once, and the ten largest clones take roughly 4.2%. The sample consisted of PBMCs. These receptors all come from a male donor in good health and CMV-seropositive.

V gene TRBV19 combines with J gene TRBJ1-5; the D is unclear. This CDR3 has 17 residues. Trimming cost V 1 base and J 4 bases, with 17 bases left between them. The V gene's germline CDR1 is LNHDA and CDR2 SQIVND (reference sequence). The CDR3 coding sequence is TGTGCCAGTAGTATAGTCGGAACAGTGCTATTGAATCAGCCCCAGCATTTT. This codes for CASSIVGTVLLNQPQHF.

The rearrangement uses TRBV23-1 and TRBJ2-3; 9 bases are a match to TRBD2. TRBV23-1 is reported as an ORF; its role is uncertain. The V segment lost 0 bases and the J segment 8 bases; nucleotides outside the gene matches: 9. The CDR3 totals 16 residues. This chain's CDR3 is CASSQSQREEGSTQYF. For the CDR3, the DNA is TGCGCCAGCAGTCAATCCCAGCGGGAGGAGGGGAGTACGCAGTATTTT.

The chain joins TRBV27 to TRBJ1-6; TRBD1 matches 7 bases. The CDR3 has 14 amino acids. Germline assignment: CDR1 MNHEY and CDR2 SMNVEV (reference sequence). Unmatched junction bases numbered 7, after V lost 6 bases and J lost 8 bases. CDR3 nucleotide sequence: TGTGCCAGCAGAGTCGGGACAGAGTATTCACCCCTCCACTTT. Amino acids: CASRVGTEYSPLHF.

This sequence joins TRBV11-2 and TRBJ2-2; 9 bases are shared with TRBD1. V was clipped by 10 bases and J by 4 bases; unmatched bases: 7. The CDR3 is 14 residues long. From germline, CDR1 is SGHAT and CDR2 FQNNGV. The CDR3 sequence is CATTTGGGTGELFF. The CDR3 DNA follows: TGTGCCACTACGACAGGGGGTGGCACCGGGGAGCTGTTTTTT.

Here the CDR3 DNA reads TGTGCCAGCAGTACAGGGTTCCAAGAGACCCAGTACTTC. Protein: CASSTGFQETQYF. The rearrangement joins TRBV11-3 to TRBJ2-5; D may be TRBD1 (6 bases). The CDR3 has 13 amino acids. V gave up 6 bases and J gave up 1 base, with 9 bases separating them. The germline V gene has CDR1 SGHNT and CDR2 YENEEA.

The chain joins TRBV18 to TRBJ1-1; TRBD1 matches at 8 bases. CDR3 length equals 17 residues. Looked up from germline, CDR1 is KGHSH and CDR2 is LQKENI. V gave up 5 bases and J gave up 4 bases; unmatched junction bases: 15. CDR3 nucleotide sequence: TGTGCCAGCTCATTTCTTCAGGGGGCGTCTGGGAGCACTGAAGCTTTCTTT. This gives the protein CASSFLQGASGSTEAFF.

The chain joins TRBV6-1 to TRBJ1-5; TRBD1 is a possible D gene (5 bases). Trimming took off 1 base at V and 0 bases at J, with 13 bases between the two ends. Germline V CDR1 and CDR2: MNHNS, SASEGT. The CDR3 is 17 residues long. The chain's CDR3 is CASSEVTDRYSNQPQHF. The CDR3 region has the DNA TGTGCCAGCAGTGAAGTGACAGACCGATATAGCAATCAGCCCCAGCATTTT.

The chain carries TRBV21-1 and TRBJ1-2. TRBV21-1 is tagged as a pseudogene. The CDR3 consists of 21 residues. In nucleotides, the CDR3 is TGTGCCAGCAGCAACCGGGTCTGTCTAACAAAAAAATTGAAGAAAATCGGTGGCTACACCTTC. Protein sequence: CASSNRVCLTKKLKKIGGYTF.

The V gene is TRBV7-2, the J gene TRBJ2-7; D might be TRBD1 (6 bases). Germline CDR1 and CDR2: SGHTA and FQGNSA. Trimming pared 3 bases from V and 1 base from J, leaving 7 bases between. The CDR3 consists of 13 residues. The CDR3 DNA reads TGTGCCAGCAGCTTCACAGGGTCCTACGAGCAGTACTTC. It codes for CASSFTGSYEQYF.

This sequence joins TRBV9 and TRBJ1-2; D is perhaps TRBD1 (5 bases). This CDR3 comprises 13 residues. The germline V gene encodes CDR1 SGDLS and CDR2 YYNGEE. V was shortened by 2 bases and J by 2 bases, with 7 bases between the two germline ends. The CDR3 DNA reads as TGTGCCAGCAGCGTCTCAGGGAACTATGGCTACACCTTC. As protein: CASSVSGNYGYTF.

The chain links TRBV6-5 to TRBJ2-3; 8 bases fit TRBD2. After removal of 1 base from V and 0 bases from J, the junction contained 3 bases not matched to a gene. Per germline, CDR1 MNHEY and CDR2 SVGAGI. CDR3 length: 16 amino acids. In DNA, the CDR3 is TGTGCCAGCAGTTACTTAGCGGGGCCTAGCACAGATACGCAGTATTTT. This translates into CASSYLAGPSTDTQYF.

The V gene is TRBV9, the J gene TRBJ2-3, with 9 bases identical to TRBD2. The CDR3 consists of 17 residues. Losses at the gene ends were 4 bases for V and 4 bases for J; bases not matched to a gene: 13. Germline V gene data show CDR1 as SGDLS and CDR2 as YYNGEE. DNA for the CDR3: TGTGCCAGCAGCTCTTCGCGGAGAGCGGGAGGACCAGATACGCAGTATTTT. It is translated as CASSSSRRAGGPDTQYF.

This clone has just one count. This chain uses TRBV7-9 with TRBJ1-1, with 9 bases fitting TRBD1. Germline V gene data show CDR1 as SEHNR and CDR2 as FQNEAQ (reference sequence). The CDR3 contains 16 residues. The V segment lost 7 bases and the J segment 6 bases; nucleotides outside the gene matches: 15. CDR3 amino acids: CASNILIGTGLSEAFF. The CDR3 nucleotides read TGTGCCAGCAATATTTTAATAGGGACAGGGCTGTCTGAAGCTTTCTTT.

The CDR3 DNA is TGTGCCAGCAGCTTAAGTCCCCGAGGAACCGGGGAGCTGTTTTTT. Its translation: CASSLSPRGTGELFF. This sequence joins TRBV7-9 and TRBJ2-2; D gene ambiguous. Trimming shortened V by 2 bases and J by 5 bases, and 12 bases separated the two germline ends. CDR3 length equals 15 residues. The germline gives CDR1 SEHNR, CDR2 FQNEAQ (reference sequence).

V and J are TRBV30 and TRBJ1-2; the match to TRBD1 covers 8 bases. The CDR3 extends over 13 amino acids. V shed 3 bases and J 2 bases; nucleotides not matched to a gene: 2. Germline V gene sequence: CDR1 GTSNPN, CDR2 SVGIG (reference sequence). In DNA form, the CDR3 reads TGTGCCTGGAGGGGACAGGCCAACTATGGCTACACCTTC. Residues: CAWRGQANYGYTF.

This clone was seen just once. V gene TRBV6-6 combines with J gene TRBJ1-2, with D perhaps TRBD1 (5 bases). The V and J ends lost 2 bases and 6 bases respectively, with 10 bases between them. The CDR3 has 13 amino acids. From germline, CDR1 is MNHNY and CDR2 SVGAGI (reference sequence). This CDR3 is CASSYGGADGYTF. CDR3 nucleotide sequence: TGTGCCAGCAGTTACGGCGGGGCGGATGGCTACACCTTC.

This chain uses TRBV5-1 with TRBJ2-3; 7 bases map to TRBD2. Germline V gene lookup returns CDR1 SGHRS and CDR2 YFSETQ. V was clipped by 2 bases and J by 4 bases; unmatched bases: 7. The CDR3 is 15 amino acids. The CDR3 region has the DNA TGCGCCAGCAGCTTAGTTGGCGGGAGTCCAGATACGCAGTATTTT. Translated, it gives CASSLVGGSPDTQYF.

This chain links TRBV28 with TRBJ1-1, with D possibly matching TRBD1 (6 bases). The germline CDR1 and CDR2 sequences are MDHEN and SYDVKM. The CDR3 spans 14 residues. Trimming took off 5 bases at V and 4 bases at J, with 14 bases between the two ends. The CDR3 DNA reads TGTGCCAGCAGTCCAAGGACAGTCTTCACTGAAGCTTTCTTT. Protein sequence: CASSPRTVFTEAFF.

The genes are TRBV28 and TRBJ2-7; TRBD1 might be the D (5 bases). Germline V lookup: CDR1 MDHEN, CDR2 SYDVKM. V dropped 6 bases and J dropped 4 bases, with 19 bases sitting between them. The CDR3 loop spans 15 amino acids. The CDR3 nucleotides read TGTGCCAGCAGAGTTTCCGAAGCAGGGAAGTACGAGCAGTACTTC. Protein product: CASRVSEAGKYEQYF.

A word on this clone: The junction differs from germline at one of its ends, possibly a read error. The chain links TRBV7-9 to TRBJ2-7, with D perhaps TRBD1 (6 bases). The germline V gene has CDR1 SEHNR and CDR2 FQNEAQ (reference sequence). This CDR3 spans 14 amino acids. CDR3 in amino acids: CSSSQNNRANEQYF. DNA for the CDR3: TGTTCCAGCAGCCAAAACAACAGGGCCAACGAGCAGTACTTC.